One and the same sample provided the 14 T cell receptor beta chains below, sequenced in a study of shared clonotypes between healthy human individuals. Method: immunoSEQ multiplex PCR; TCRdb's copy keeps in-frame clones and lacks some. The sample holds 2.3 million or so clones, more than 85% seen once. The sample comprised naive CD4+ T cells from PBMCs. Subset meaning: CD45RA+ positively selected. Receptor source: a young man in good health. Some clones in this sample may be carry-over from other donors' samples.

The rearrangement uses TRBV7-3 and TRBJ2-5, with TRBD2 matching 7 bases. V gave up 5 bases and J gave up 4 bases; unmatched junction bases: 7. Germline CDR1 SGHTA, CDR2 FQGTGA. CDR3 length: 14 amino acids. The CDR3 region has the DNA TGTGCCAGCAGCCCGGGCGGGAGTACAGAGACCCAGTACTTC. Its protein is CASSPGGSTETQYF.

The chain is built from TRBV4-2 and TRBJ2-5; no clear D. CDR3 length: 15 amino acids. The germline CDR1 and CDR2 sequences are LGHNA and YNFKEQ. V dropped 0 bases and J dropped 1 base, with 9 bases sitting between them. The CDR3 sequence: CASSQDPNSQETQYF. In nucleotides, the CDR3 is TGTGCCAGCAGCCAAGACCCGAACAGCCAAGAGACCCAGTACTTC.

The chain carries TRBV21-1 and TRBJ2-5; the table's D call, TRBD2, was not checked against the DNA. TRBV21-1 is annotated as a pseudogene. The length of the CDR3 is 17 residues. The CDR3 coding sequence is TGTGCCAGCAGCAACAACCTTTCGGCGGAAGATCAAGAGACCCAGTACTTC. This codes for CASSNNLSAEDQETQYF.

CDR3 bases: TGTGCCAGCAGCGTGACGGCCGCTGTCTCTGGAAACACCATATATTTT. Translating it yields CASSVTAAVSGNTIYF. V gene TRBV9 combines with J gene TRBJ1-3; D call uncertain. Germline CDR1 is SGDLS and CDR2 is YYNGEE. The CDR3 loop spans 16 amino acids. Trimming removed 2 bases from V and 0 bases from J, with 12 bases in between.

Turning to this clone: Different DNA sequences within this sample yield the same CDR3. The chain recombines TRBV7-3 with TRBJ1-1; D not certain. Trimming shortened V by 6 bases and J by 0 bases, and 8 bases separated the two germline ends. The CDR3 is 13 residues long. The germline V gene has CDR1 SGHTA and CDR2 FQGTGA. Here the CDR3 reads CASSLEVNTEAFF. Written as DNA, the CDR3 is TGTGCCAGCAGTTTAGAAGTGAACACTGAAGCTTTCTTT.

The V gene is TRBV25-1, the J gene TRBJ1-2; TRBD1 matches 12 bases. CDR3 length: 17 residues. The junction had 16 bases not matched to a gene; V was cut back by 6 bases and J by 8 bases. CDR1 and CDR2 from the germline V gene are MGHDK and SYGVNS. For the CDR3, the DNA is TGTGCCAGCAGCGCACTCCCGGGACAGGGGGCTCCCGGGGGCTACACCTTC. Its protein product is CASSALPGQGAPGGYTF.

The chain employs TRBV28 and TRBJ2-3, with D possibly being TRBD1 (5 bases). V was pared by 1 base and J by 4 bases, with 12 bases between. The CDR3 spans 15 residues. CDR1 is MDHEN and CDR2 is SYDVKM in the germline V gene. In DNA, the CDR3 is TGTGCCAGCAGTTTATCCCAGGGTGGTGCAGATACGCAGTATTTT. Translated, it gives CASSLSQGGADTQYF.

Comments on this clone: The same CDR3 also results from other DNA sequences found in this sample. The chain uses TRBV5-1 and TRBJ2-2; possibly TRBD1 for D (6 bases). Trimming pared 1 base from V and 3 bases from J, leaving 7 bases between. Germline assignment: CDR1 SGHRS and CDR2 YFSETQ. This CDR3 comprises 14 residues. The CDR3 here is CASSLRTDTGELFF. For the CDR3, the DNA is TGCGCCAGCAGCTTGAGGACAGACACCGGGGAGCTGTTTTTT.

This rearrangement joins TRBV7-2 to TRBJ2-7, with 8 bases aligning to TRBD2. This CDR3 is 15 amino acids long. V shed 4 bases and J 2 bases; nucleotides not matched to a gene: 7. Germline V gene data show CDR1 as SGHTA and CDR2 as FQGNSA. The CDR3: CASSSRGDSTYEQYF. The CDR3 nucleotides read TGTGCCAGCAGCTCGCGGGGGGACTCAACCTACGAGCAGTACTTC.

The CDR3 loop reads CASSQQPGGSNQPQHF. Here the CDR3 DNA reads TGTGCCAGCAGCCAACAACCGGGCGGTAGCAATCAGCCCCAGCATTTT. The rearrangement joins TRBV7-2 to TRBJ1-5; no clear D gene. CDR1 is SGHTA, CDR2 FQGNSA, per germline. V was shortened by 5 bases and J by 0 bases, with 14 bases between the two germline ends. This CDR3 comprises 16 residues.

This sequence joins TRBV7-3 and TRBJ2-3; 8 bases map to TRBD2. After removal of 0 bases from V and 14 bases from J, the junction contained 4 bases not matched to a gene. The CDR3 is made up of 12 amino acids. Germline V lookup: CDR1 SGHTA, CDR2 FQGTGA. CDR3 coding DNA: TGTGCCAGCAGCTTAACCGGGACTAGACTGTATTTT. Encoded protein: CASSLTGTRLYF. The full variable domain, its missing parts supplied by reference TRBV7-3 and TRBJ2-3, is GAGVSQTPSNKVTEKGKYVELRCDPISGHTALYWYRQSLGQGPEFLIYFQGTGAADDSGLPNDRFFAVRPEGSVSTLKIQRTERGDSAVYLCASSLTGTRLYFGPGTRLTVL.

The chain has TRBV30 and TRBJ1-1, with a tentative D call TRBD1 (5 bases). Trimming took 0 bases from V and 4 from J, leaving 12 bases between them. The CDR3 consists of 14 residues. Per the germline V gene, CDR1 is GTSNPN and CDR2 is SVGIG (reference sequence). CDR3 sequence: CAWSVRARVTEAFF. DNA for the CDR3: TGTGCCTGGAGTGTAAGGGCCAGGGTCACTGAAGCTTTCTTT.

This chain joins TRBV11-3 and TRBJ2-7; D gene ambiguous. The CDR3 has 12 amino acids. V shed 3 bases and J shed 5 bases, with 8 bases lying between them. CDR1 and CDR2 (germline): SGHNT, YENEEA. CDR3 coding DNA: TGTGCCAGCAGCTTGGGTCGGAACGAGCAGTACTTC. Amino acids: CASSLGRNEQYF.

The chain is built from TRBV7-3 and TRBJ1-1; no clear D. Germline V gene data show CDR1 as SGHTA and CDR2 as FQGTGA. Deletions cut 5 bases from V and 2 bases from J, with 9 bases between. The CDR3 contains 13 residues. The CDR3 DNA is TGTGCCAGCAGCCCAACTCGAAACACTGAAGCTTTCTTT. This sequence encodes CASSPTRNTEAFF.